Listed below are T cell receptor beta chains from one sample, sequenced in a study of cytomegalovirus exposure and HLA in healthy donors. Sequenced by immunoSEQ multiplex PCR; TCRdb stores in-frame clones only, minus some. The top ten hold approximately 7% of the sample, which has about 130,000 clones, roughly 70% seen once. Input material: PBMCs. The receptors here all came from a man in his forties in good health and CMV-seropositive. Both conserved end residues are part of each CDR3. A D gene is named only where the DNA matches it firmly. Not every row has a clone size; where given, it reads once, few, many or a size class.

TRBJ2-3 TRBV7-9 once TRBD1 CASRSGQENRGDTQYF TGTGCCAGCAGATCCGGACAGGAAAACCGTGGAGATACGCAGTATTTT
TRBJ2-1 TRBV6-5 NA NA CASSYHRTVGQFF TGTGCCAGCAGTTATCACCGCACGGTCGGGCAGTTCTTC
TRBJ1-2 TRBV29-1 once NA CSVEDLEGLNVGYTF TGCAGCGTTGAGGATCTGGAGGGCCTGAATGTTGGCTACACCTTC
TRBJ1-2 TRBV28 NA TRBD1 CASSNRGRGYTF TGTGCCAGCAGCAACAGGGGTCGGGGCTACACCTTC
TRBJ2-7 TRBV28 few TRBD2 CASTPGLRNEQYF TGTGCCAGCACTCCGGGACTAAGAAACGAGCAGTACTTC
TRBJ2-5 TRBV5-1 NA NA CASSSPGRREQYF TGCGCCAGCAGCTCTCCGGGGAGGAGGGAGCAGTACTTC
TRBJ1-1 TRBV9 NA NA CASSRGGSAEAFF TGTGCCAGCAGCCGGGGGGGCAGCGCTGAAGCTTTCTTT
TRBJ1-2 TRBV7-9 NA TRBD1 CSSSLKGGQDYGYTF TGTTCCAGCAGCTTAAAGGGGGGACAGGACTATGGCTACACCTTC
TRBJ2-2 TRBV9 NA NA CASSAGDSNTGELFF TGTGCCAGCAGCGCCGGAGATTCGAACACCGGGGAGCTGTTTTTT
TRBJ1-1 TRBV5-1 NA NA CASSRGLTPGNTEAFF TGCGCCAGCAGCCGCGGGCTTACCCCAGGGAACACTGAAGCTTTCTTT
TRBJ1-4 TRBV7-9 NA NA CASSLGGSNEKLFF TGTGCCAGCAGCTTAGGCGGATCTAATGAAAAACTGTTTTTT
TRBJ1-3 TRBV9 NA NA CASSVEGGNTIYF TGTGCCAGCAGCGTAGAGGGCGGGAACACCATATATTTT
TRBJ2-1 TRBV6-4 NA NA CASSATRGVNEQFF TGTGCCAGCAGTGCGACCAGGGGAGTCAATGAGCAGTTCTTC
TRBJ2-5 TRBV6-5 NA NA CASSRKGQGETQYF TGTGCCAGCAGCCGGAAGGGGCAGGGAGAGACCCAGTACTTC
TRBJ2-7 TRBV21-1 few NA CASSVGQLYEQYF TGTGCCAGCAGCGTGGGACAGCTTTACGAGCAGTACTTC
TRBJ1-2 TRBV7-2 once TRBD1 CASSLALQGMGGYTF TGTGCCAGCAGCTTAGCCTTACAGGGGATGGGTGGCTACACCTTC
TRBJ1-5 TRBV19 NA TRBD1 CASTGQGPSNQPQHF TGTGCCAGTACCGGACAGGGACCTAGCAATCAGCCCCAGCATTTT
TRBJ1-5 TRBV2 NA TRBD1 CASSGGTGNNQPQHF TGTGCCAGCAGTGGAGGGACAGGGAATAATCAGCCCCAGCATTTT
TRBJ1-1 TRBV5-4 NA TRBD1 CASSWTDRGRPEAFF TGTGCCAGCAGCTGGACGGACAGGGGGAGACCTGAAGCTTTCTTT
TRBJ1-1 TRBV12-5 few NA CASGLVRDPRVADTEAFF TGTGCTAGTGGTTTGGTACGAGATCCCCGGGTGGCGGACACTGAAGCTTTCTTT
TRBJ2-7 TRBV5-1 NA TRBD2 CASRDEREGRKQYF TGCGCCAGCAGGGACGAGCGGGAGGGACGAAAGCAGTACTTC
TRBJ2-7 TRBV30 NA NA CAWSGDSYEQYF TGTGCCTGGAGCGGGGACTCCTACGAGCAGTACTTC
TRBJ1-4 TRBV27 NA NA CASSLYTGTDEKLFF TGTGCCAGCAGTTTATATACAGGGACGGATGAAAAACTGTTTTTT
TRBJ1-1 TRBV14 NA NA CASSQGPGVTEAFF TGTGCCAGCAGCCAAGGCCCGGGAGTAACTGAAGCTTTCTTT